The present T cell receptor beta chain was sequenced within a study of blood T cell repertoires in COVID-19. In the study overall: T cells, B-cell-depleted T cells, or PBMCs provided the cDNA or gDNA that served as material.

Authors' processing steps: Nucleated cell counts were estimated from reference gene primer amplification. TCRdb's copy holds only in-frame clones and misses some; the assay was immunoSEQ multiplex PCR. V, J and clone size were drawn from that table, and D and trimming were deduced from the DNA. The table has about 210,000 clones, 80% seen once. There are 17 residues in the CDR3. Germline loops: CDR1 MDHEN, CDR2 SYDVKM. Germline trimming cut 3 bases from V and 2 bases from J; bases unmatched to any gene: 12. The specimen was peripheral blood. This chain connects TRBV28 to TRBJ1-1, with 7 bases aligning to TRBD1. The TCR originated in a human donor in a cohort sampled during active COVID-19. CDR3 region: CASSLRWGRGGNTEAFF. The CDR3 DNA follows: TGTGCCAGCAGTTTGAGATGGGGAAGAGGGGGCAACACTGAAGCTTTCTTT.